This T cell receptor beta chain was recovered during a study of T-cell memory formation after mild COVID-19. TCRdb re-called the 5' RACE reads with MiXCR, one entry per CDR3 protein. Altogether about 350,000 distinct CDR3 sequences are present, 20% to 25% being singletons, with the ten largest covering approximately 22%. CDR1 SGHRS and CDR2 YFSETQ come from the germline V gene. CDR3 length equals 14 residues. V dropped 3 bases and J dropped 6 bases, with 13 bases sitting between them. The chain joins TRBV5-1 to TRBJ2-1; D is unclear. The origin of this receptor is a man aged 18 to 30 who had mild COVID-19 (a few samples of this study predate the infection). Cell type and time point are not known. Sample: PBMCs or a T cell subset sorted from them (not recorded which). The CDR3 sequence is CASSSGPGSNEQFF. The CDR3 bases are TGCGCCAGCAGCTCGGGCCCGGGTAGCAATGAGCAGTTCTTC.